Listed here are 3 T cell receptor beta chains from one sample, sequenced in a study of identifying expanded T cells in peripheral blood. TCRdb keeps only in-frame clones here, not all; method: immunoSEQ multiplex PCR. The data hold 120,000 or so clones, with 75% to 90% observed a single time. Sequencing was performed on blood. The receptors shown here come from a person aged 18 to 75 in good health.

CDR3 DNA: TGTGCCAGCAGCTTAGGTCCAGCTCCTGATGGCTACACCTTC. Translation: CASSLGPAPDGYTF. The chain uses TRBV11-3 and TRBJ1-2, with D uncertain. V gave up 1 base and J gave up 6 bases, with 12 bases separating them. CDR3 length equals 14 residues. The germline CDR1 and CDR2 sequences are SGHNT and YENEEA.

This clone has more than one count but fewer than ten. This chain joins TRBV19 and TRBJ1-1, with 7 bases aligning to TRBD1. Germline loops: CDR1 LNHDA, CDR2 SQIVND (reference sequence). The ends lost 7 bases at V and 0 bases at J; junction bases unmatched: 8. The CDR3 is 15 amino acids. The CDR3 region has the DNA TGTGCCAGTACCCGGGACAGAACTTTGAACACTGAAGCTTTCTTT. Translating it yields CASTRDRTLNTEAFF.

The CDR3: CASRRGTVESYLYGYTF. CDR3 nucleotides: TGTGCCAGCAGACGGGGGACAGTCGAGAGCTATCTTTATGGCTACACCTTC. The chain has TRBV11-2 and TRBJ1-2; 7 bases align to TRBD1. Germline-derived CDR1 and CDR2 are SGHAT and FQNNGV. J was trimmed by 5 bases and V by 6 bases; bases with no gene match: 18. The CDR3 extends over 17 amino acids.